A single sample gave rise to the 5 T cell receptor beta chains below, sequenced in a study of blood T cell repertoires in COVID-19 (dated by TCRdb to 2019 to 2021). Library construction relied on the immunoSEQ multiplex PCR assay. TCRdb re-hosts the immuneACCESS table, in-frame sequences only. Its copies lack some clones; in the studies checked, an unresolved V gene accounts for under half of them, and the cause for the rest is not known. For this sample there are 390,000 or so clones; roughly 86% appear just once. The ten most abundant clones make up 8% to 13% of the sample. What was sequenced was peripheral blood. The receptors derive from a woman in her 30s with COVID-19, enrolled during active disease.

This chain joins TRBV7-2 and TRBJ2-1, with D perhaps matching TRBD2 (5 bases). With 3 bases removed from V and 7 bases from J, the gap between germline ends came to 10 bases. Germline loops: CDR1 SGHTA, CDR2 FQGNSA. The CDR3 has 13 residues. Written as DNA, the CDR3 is TGTGCCAGCAGCTTCTGGCGGGTTAATGAGCAGTTCTTC. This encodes CASSFWRVNEQFF.

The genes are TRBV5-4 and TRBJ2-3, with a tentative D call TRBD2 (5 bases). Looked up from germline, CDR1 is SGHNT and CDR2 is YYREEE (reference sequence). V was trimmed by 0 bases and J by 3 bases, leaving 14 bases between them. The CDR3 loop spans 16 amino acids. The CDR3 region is CASSLVVGAMTDTQYF. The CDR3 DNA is TGTGCCAGCAGCTTGGTCGTGGGAGCCATGACAGATACGCAGTATTTT.

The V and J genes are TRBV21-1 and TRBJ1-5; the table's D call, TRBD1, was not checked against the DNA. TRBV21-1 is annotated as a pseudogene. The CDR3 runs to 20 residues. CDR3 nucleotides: TGTGCCAGCAGCAAAAGGCCTAGGAAGGGGGCCCGGGATAGCAATCAGCCCCAGCATTTT. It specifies CASSKRPRKGARDSNQPQHF.

The chain's CDR3 is CASILRDRGLYEQYF. CDR3 sequence (DNA): TGTGCCAGCATTCTCCGGGACAGGGGTCTCTACGAGCAGTACTTC. V and J are TRBV6-5 and TRBJ2-7, with 10 bases identical to TRBD1. Germline CDR1 reads MNHEY; CDR2 reads SVGAGI. The CDR3 runs 15 residues. Germline trimming cut 7 bases from V and 3 bases from J; bases unmatched to any gene: 9.

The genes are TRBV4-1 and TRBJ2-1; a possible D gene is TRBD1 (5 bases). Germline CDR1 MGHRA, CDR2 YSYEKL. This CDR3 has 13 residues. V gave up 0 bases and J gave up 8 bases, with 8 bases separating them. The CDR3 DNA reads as TGCGCCAGCAGCCAAGACTTAGGGGATGAGCAGTTCTTC. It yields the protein CASSQDLGDEQFF.